These 9 T cell receptor beta chains originate from one sample sequenced in a study of blood T cell repertoires in COVID-19. This table comes from immunoSEQ multiplex PCR, and its TCRdb copy is limited to in-frame clones, with some not included. The table records 310,000 or so clones, roughly 85% of them present only once. Sequencing input: PBMCs or T cells enriched from blood (not recorded which). All receptors come from a woman aged 40 to 49 who had recovered from COVID-19.

The CDR3 protein is CASSHPGSTADEQYF. CDR3 bases: TGCGCCAGCAGTCATCCCGGTTCCACTGCCGACGAGCAGTACTTC. The V gene is TRBV23-1, the J gene TRBJ2-7; D not certain. TRBV23-1 is an ORF, and what it does is uncertain. There are 15 residues in the CDR3. V lost 3 bases to trimming and J lost 5 bases, with 17 bases between them.

The CDR3 loop is CASSAQGAYGYTF. In nucleotides, the CDR3 is TGTGCCAGCAGCGCACAGGGGGCCTATGGCTACACCTTC. The chain joins TRBV7-2 to TRBJ1-2; 9 bases fit TRBD1. V gave up 5 bases and J gave up 4 bases; unmatched junction bases: 2. This CDR3 has 13 amino acids. Germline CDR1 SGHTA, CDR2 FQGNSA.

V is TRBV20-1 and J is TRBJ2-1, with TRBD1 as a possible D gene (6 bases). This CDR3 comprises 11 residues. Per germline, CDR1 DFQATT and CDR2 SNEGSKA (reference sequence). V lost 5 bases to trimming and J lost 9 bases, with 11 bases between them. The CDR3 loop is CSADRRGEQFF. CDR3 in DNA: TGCAGTGCTGACAGGAGAGGTGAGCAGTTCTTC.

The chain recombines TRBV7-3 with TRBJ1-1; 9 bases are shared with TRBD1. The CDR3 has 15 amino acids. With V trimmed by 0 bases and J by 8 bases, 7 bases remained unmatched. Germline loops: CDR1 SGHTA, CDR2 FQGTGA. CDR3 in DNA: TGTGCCAGCAGCTTAACACCGGTAGGGACAGGGGAAGCTTTCTTT. This encodes CASSLTPVGTGEAFF.

This clone was counted a few times. The genes are TRBV21-1 and TRBJ1-4. TRBV21-1 is shown as a pseudogene. The CDR3 is made up of 16 amino acids. The CDR3 here is CATLGLEILTEEKLFF. CDR3 coding DNA: TGTGCCACCCTGGGACTCGAAATTTTGACTGAGGAAAAACTGTTTTTT.

This chain connects TRBV6-2 or TRBV6-3 to TRBJ1-6, with TRBD1 matching 9 bases. Looked up from germline, CDR1 is MNHEY and CDR2 is SVGEGT. This CDR3 spans 15 amino acids. V shed 4 bases and J 10 bases; nucleotides not matched to a gene: 8. The CDR3 loop reads CASSSPGTGNSPLHF. CDR3 bases: TGTGCCAGCAGTTCCCCTGGGACAGGGAACTCACCCCTCCACTTT.

This clone was observed a single time. This chain joins TRBV29-1 and TRBJ1-5; 9 nucleotides align to TRBD1. This CDR3 contains 16 residues. J gave up 2 bases and V 5 bases, and 10 bases lay outside the gene matches. Germline V gene lookup returns CDR1 SQVTM and CDR2 ANQGSEA. CDR3 amino acids: CSVSGTGSMGNQPQHF. The CDR3, as DNA: TGCAGCGTTTCCGGGACAGGGAGTATGGGCAATCAGCCCCAGCATTTT.

The rearrangement uses TRBV27 and TRBJ2-7; TRBD2 agrees at 10 bases. V lost 6 bases, J lost 2 bases, and 10 bases stayed unmatched. Germline V gene sequence: CDR1 MNHEY, CDR2 SMNVEV (reference sequence). This CDR3 is 16 amino acids long. CDR3 nucleotide sequence: TGTGCCAGCAGCGCCTGGACTAGCGGAGTGCCCTACGAGCAGTACTTC. Its protein is CASSAWTSGVPYEQYF.

The gene calls are TRBV2 and TRBJ2-7; the match to TRBD1 covers 7 bases. CDR3 size: 14 residues. From germline, CDR1 is SNHLY and CDR2 FYNNEI. J lost 0 bases, V lost 6 bases, and 5 bases had no gene match. The CDR3 DNA reads as TGTGCCAGCAGCCGGGACAGAGACTCCTACGAGCAGTACTTC. This translates into CASSRDRDSYEQYF.